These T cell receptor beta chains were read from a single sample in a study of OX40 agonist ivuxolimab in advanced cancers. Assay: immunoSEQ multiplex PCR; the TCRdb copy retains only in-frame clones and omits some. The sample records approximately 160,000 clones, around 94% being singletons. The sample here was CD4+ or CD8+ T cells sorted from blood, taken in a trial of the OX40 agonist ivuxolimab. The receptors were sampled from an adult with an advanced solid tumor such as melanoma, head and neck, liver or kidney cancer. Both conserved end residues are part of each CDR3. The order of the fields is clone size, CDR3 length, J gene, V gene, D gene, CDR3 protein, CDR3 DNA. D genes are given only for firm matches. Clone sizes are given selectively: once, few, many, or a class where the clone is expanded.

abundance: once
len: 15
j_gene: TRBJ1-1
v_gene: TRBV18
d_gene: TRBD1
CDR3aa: CASSGTGAMNTEAFF
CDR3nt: TGTGCCAGCTCGGGGACAGGAGCCATGAACACTGAAGCTTTCTTT

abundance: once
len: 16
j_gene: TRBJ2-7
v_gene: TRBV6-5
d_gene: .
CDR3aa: CASSYSMGGTTYEQYF
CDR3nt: TGTGCCAGCAGTTACTCGATGGGGGGTACCACCTACGAGCAGTACTTC

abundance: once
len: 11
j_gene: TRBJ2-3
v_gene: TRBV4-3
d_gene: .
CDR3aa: CASSQYDTQYF
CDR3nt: TGCGCCAGCAGCCAGTATGATACGCAGTATTTT

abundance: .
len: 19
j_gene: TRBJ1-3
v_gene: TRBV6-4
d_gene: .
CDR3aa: CASSDSGDVGSRSGNTIYF
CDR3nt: TGTGCCAGCAGTGACTCAGGGGACGTGGGCAGCCGCTCTGGAAACACCATATATTTT

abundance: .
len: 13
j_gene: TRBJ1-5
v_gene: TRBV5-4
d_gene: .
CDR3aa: CASSLDRDQPQHF
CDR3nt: TGTGCCAGCAGCTTGGACAGAGATCAGCCCCAGCATTTT

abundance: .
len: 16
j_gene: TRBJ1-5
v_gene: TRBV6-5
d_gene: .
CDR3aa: CASSYRHDSSNQPQHF
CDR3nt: TGTGCCAGCAGTTACCGGCACGACAGTAGCAATCAGCCCCAGCATTTT

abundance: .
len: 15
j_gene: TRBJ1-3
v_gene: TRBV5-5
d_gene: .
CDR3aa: CASSLDRPSGNTIYF
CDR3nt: TGTGCCAGCAGCCTAGACAGGCCCTCTGGAAACACCATATATTTT

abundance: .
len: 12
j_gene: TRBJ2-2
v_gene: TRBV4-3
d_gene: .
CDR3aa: CASSLLTGELFF
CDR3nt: TGCGCCAGCAGCCTGCTCACCGGGGAGCTGTTTTTT

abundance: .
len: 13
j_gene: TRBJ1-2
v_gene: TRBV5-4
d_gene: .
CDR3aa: CASSLDGVGGYTF
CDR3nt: TGTGCCAGCAGCTTGGACGGGGTAGGGGGCTACACCTTC

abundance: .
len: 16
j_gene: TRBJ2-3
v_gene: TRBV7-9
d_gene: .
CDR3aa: CASSSLSGVGTDTQYF
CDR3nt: TGTGCCAGCAGCTCCCTCTCGGGAGTGGGTACAGATACGCAGTATTTT

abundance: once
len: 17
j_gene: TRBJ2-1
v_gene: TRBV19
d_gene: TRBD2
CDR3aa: CASSIGGLAGYPGEQFF
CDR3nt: TGTGCCAGTAGTATAGGAGGACTAGCGGGCTACCCGGGTGAGCAGTTCTTC

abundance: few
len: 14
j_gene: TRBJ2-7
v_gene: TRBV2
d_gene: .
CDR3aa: CASSAWTGSYEQYF
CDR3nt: TGTGCCAGCAGCGCCTGGACGGGATCCTACGAGCAGTACTTC

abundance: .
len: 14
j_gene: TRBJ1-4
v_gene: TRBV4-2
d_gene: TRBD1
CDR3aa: CASSQGTGTEKLFF
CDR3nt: TGTGCCAGCAGCCAAGGGACAGGGACGGAAAAACTGTTTTTT

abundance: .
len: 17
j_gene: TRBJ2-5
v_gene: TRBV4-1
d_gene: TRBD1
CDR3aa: CASSQGAGQGIQETQYF
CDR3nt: TGCGCCAGCAGCCAGGGAGCCGGACAGGGAATACAAGAGACCCAGTACTTC

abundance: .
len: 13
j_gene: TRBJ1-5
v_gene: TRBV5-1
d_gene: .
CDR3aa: CASSLAGNQPQHF
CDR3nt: TGCGCCAGCAGCTTGGCGGGCAATCAGCCCCAGCATTTT

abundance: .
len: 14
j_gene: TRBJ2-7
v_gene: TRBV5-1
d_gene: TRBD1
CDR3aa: CASSSGQVSYEQYF
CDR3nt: TGCGCCAGCAGCTCGGGACAGGTCTCCTACGAGCAGTACTTC

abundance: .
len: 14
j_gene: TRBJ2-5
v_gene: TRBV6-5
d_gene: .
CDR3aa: CASSYYFSGETQYF
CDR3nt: TGTGCCAGCAGTTACTATTTTTCGGGTGAGACCCAGTACTTC

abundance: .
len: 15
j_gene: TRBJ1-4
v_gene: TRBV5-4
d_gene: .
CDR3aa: CASSLTGRTNEKLFF
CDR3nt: TGTGCCAGCAGCCTAACCGGACGGACTAATGAAAAACTGTTTTTT

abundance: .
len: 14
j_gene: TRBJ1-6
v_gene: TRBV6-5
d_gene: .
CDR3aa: CASSRQPYNSPLHF
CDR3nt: TGTGCCAGCAGTCGACAGCCCTATAATTCACCCCTCCACTTT

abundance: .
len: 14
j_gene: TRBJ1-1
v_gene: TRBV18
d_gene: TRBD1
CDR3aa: CASSPPRGSTEAFF
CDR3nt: TGTGCCAGCTCACCACCCAGGGGGAGCACTGAAGCTTTCTTT

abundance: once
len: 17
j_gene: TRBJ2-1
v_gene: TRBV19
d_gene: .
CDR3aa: CASSIPAGRRSYNEQFF
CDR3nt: TGTGCCAGTAGTATACCAGCGGGTCGTCGCTCCTACAATGAGCAGTTCTTC

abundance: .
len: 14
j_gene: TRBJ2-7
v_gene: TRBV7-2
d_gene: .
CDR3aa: CASSLYSGPYEQYF
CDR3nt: TGTGCCAGCAGCTTATATAGCGGCCCCTACGAGCAGTACTTC

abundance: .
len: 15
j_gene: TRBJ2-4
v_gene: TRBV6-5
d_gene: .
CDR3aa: CASSYSKTGLNIQYF
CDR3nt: TGTGCCAGCAGTTACTCGAAAACGGGACTAAACATTCAGTACTTC

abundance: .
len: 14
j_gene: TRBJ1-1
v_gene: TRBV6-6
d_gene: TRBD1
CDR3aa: CASTPPGTGLEAFF
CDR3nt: TGTGCCAGCACCCCACCCGGGACAGGGCTTGAAGCTTTCTTT

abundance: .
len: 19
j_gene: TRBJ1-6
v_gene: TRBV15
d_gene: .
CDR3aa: CATSRDRGASRSYNSPLHF
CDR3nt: TGTGCCACCAGCAGAGATCGGGGGGCTTCCCGCTCCTATAATTCACCCCTCCACTTT

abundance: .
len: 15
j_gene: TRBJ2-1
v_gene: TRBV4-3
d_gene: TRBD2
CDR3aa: CASSQGGGSYNEQFF
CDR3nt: TGCGCCAGCAGCCAGGGGGGGGGCTCCTACAATGAGCAGTTCTTC

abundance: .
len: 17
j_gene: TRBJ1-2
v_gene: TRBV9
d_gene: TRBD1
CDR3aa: CASSSRLSGQGRYGYTF
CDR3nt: TGTGCCAGCAGCTCTCGGTTGTCAGGACAGGGACGCTATGGCTACACCTTC

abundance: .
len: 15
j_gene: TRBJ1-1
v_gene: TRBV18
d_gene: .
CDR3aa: CASSPRARANTEAFF
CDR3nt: TGTGCCAGCTCCCCACGGGCCAGGGCGAACACTGAAGCTTTCTTT

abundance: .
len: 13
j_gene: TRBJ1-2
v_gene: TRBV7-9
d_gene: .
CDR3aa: CASSPVPGHGYTF
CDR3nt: TGTGCCAGCAGCCCCGTCCCGGGGCATGGCTACACCTTC

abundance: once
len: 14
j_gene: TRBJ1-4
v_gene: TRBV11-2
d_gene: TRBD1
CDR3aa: CASRLTGGEEKLFF
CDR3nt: TGTGCCAGCAGACTTACAGGGGGCGAAGAAAAACTGTTTTTT

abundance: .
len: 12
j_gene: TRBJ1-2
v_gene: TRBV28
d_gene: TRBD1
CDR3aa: CAALDRLNGYTF
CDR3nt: TGTGCCGCCTTGGACAGGCTTAATGGCTACACCTTC

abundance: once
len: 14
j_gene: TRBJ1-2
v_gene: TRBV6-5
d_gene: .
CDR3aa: CASSTVPGAYGYTF
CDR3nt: TGTGCCAGCAGTACGGTTCCAGGGGCCTATGGCTACACCTTC

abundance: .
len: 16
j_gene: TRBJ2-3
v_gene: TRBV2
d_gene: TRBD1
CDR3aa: CASRSRDSLSTDTQYF
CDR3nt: TGTGCCAGCAGAAGCCGGGACAGCCTTAGCACAGATACGCAGTATTTT

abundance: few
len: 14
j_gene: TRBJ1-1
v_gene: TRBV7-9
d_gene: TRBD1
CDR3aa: CASSLRQGNTEAFF
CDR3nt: TGTGCCAGCAGCTTACGACAGGGGAACACTGAAGCTTTCTTT

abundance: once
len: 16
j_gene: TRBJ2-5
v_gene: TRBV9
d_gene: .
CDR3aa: CASSISGWGGLETQYF
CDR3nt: TGTGCCAGCAGCATTAGCGGTTGGGGGGGCCTTGAGACCCAGTACTTC

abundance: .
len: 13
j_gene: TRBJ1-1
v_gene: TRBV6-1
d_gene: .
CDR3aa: CASSKAYDTEAFF
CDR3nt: TGTGCCAGCAGTAAAGCGTACGACACTGAAGCTTTCTTT

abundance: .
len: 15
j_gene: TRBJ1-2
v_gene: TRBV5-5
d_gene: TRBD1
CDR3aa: CASSDTGQGDGGYTF
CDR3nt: TGTGCCAGCAGCGATACGGGACAGGGGGATGGTGGCTACACCTTC

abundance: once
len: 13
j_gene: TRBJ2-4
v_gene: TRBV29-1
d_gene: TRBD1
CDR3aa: CSVARGAKNIQYF
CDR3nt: TGCAGCGTCGCCAGGGGGGCCAAAAACATTCAGTACTTC

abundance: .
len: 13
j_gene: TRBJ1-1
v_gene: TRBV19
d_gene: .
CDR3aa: CASRKGVGTEAFF
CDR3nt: TGTGCCAGTAGGAAGGGGGTGGGCACTGAAGCTTTCTTT

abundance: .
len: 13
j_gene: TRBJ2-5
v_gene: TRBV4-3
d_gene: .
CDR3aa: CASSQEFAETQYF
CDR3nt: TGCGCCAGCAGCCAAGAGTTCGCGGAGACCCAGTACTTC

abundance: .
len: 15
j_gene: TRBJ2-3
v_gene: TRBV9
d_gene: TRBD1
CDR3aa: CASSPGTVFPDTQYF
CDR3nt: TGTGCCAGCAGCCCCGGGACAGTTTTTCCAGATACGCAGTATTTT

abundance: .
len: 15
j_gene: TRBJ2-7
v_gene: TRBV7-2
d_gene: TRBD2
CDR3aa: CASSNLGLAGAEQYF
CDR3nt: TGTGCCAGCAGCAACTTAGGCCTAGCGGGGGCCGAGCAGTACTTC

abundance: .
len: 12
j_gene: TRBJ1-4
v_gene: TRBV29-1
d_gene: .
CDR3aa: CSVGGNNEKLFF
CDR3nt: TGCAGCGTTGGGGGCAATAATGAAAAACTGTTTTTT

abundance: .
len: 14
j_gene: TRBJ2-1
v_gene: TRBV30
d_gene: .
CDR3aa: CAWTQTPSGNEQFF
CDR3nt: TGTGCCTGGACCCAGACCCCCTCGGGGAATGAGCAGTTCTTC

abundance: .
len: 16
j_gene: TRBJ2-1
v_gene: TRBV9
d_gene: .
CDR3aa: CASSVVGTRVHNEQFF
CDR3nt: TGTGCCAGCAGCGTAGTAGGGACAAGGGTCCACAATGAGCAGTTCTTC

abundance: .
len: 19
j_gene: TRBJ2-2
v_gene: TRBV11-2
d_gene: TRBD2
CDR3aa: CASSFLGASGRGNTGELFF
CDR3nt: TGTGCCAGCAGCTTTTTAGGGGCTAGCGGGAGGGGGAACACCGGGGAGCTGTTTTTT

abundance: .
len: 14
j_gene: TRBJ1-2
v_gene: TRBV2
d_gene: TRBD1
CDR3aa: CASSPQGAQTGYTF
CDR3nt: TGTGCCAGCAGTCCACAGGGGGCGCAGACCGGCTACACCTTC

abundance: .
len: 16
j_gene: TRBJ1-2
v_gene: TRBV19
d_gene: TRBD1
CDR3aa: CASSILPGQGVGGYTF
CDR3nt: TGTGCCAGTAGTATCCTCCCGGGACAGGGTGTGGGTGGCTACACCTTC

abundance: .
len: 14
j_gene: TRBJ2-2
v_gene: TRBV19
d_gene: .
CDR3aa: CASTSQGNTGELFF
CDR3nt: TGTGCCAGTACCTCACAGGGGAACACCGGGGAGCTGTTTTTT

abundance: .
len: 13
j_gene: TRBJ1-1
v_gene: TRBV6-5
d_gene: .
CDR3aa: CASSYGRNTEAFF
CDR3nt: TGTGCCAGCAGTTACGGGAGGAACACTGAAGCTTTCTTT

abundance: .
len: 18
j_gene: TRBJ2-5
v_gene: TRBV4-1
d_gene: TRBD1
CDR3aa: CASSPLPGQGAGGETQYF
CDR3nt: TGCGCCAGCAGCCCGTTGCCGGGACAGGGGGCCGGAGGAGAGACCCAGTACTTC

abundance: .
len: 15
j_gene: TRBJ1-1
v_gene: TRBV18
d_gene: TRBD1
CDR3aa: CASSPRQGVDTEAFF
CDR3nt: TGTGCCAGCTCACCAAGACAGGGGGTTGATACTGAAGCTTTCTTT

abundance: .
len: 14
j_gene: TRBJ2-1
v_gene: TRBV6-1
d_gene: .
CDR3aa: CASSALSSYNEQFF
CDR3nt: TGTGCCAGCAGTGCCCTTAGCTCCTACAATGAGCAGTTCTTC

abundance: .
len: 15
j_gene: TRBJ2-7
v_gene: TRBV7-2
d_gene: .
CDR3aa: CASSSPWGSSYEQYF
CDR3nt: TGTGCCAGCAGCTCCCCATGGGGAAGCTCCTACGAGCAGTACTTC